This T cell receptor beta chain was profiled in a study of CD8 T cells in ankylosing spondylitis. A remark on this clonotype: No antigen is known for it.

Overall study findings and caveats: A motif in TCR beta, a set of seven to nine highly homologous variants, appeared characteristic of ankylosing spondylitis blood. Disease-linked clones reportedly showed significant enrichment in matched ankylosing spondylitis synovial fluid. There were earlier reports of some motif variants in reactive arthritis synovial fluid and blood.

CDR3 length: 17 residues. Trimming removed 2 bases from V and 5 bases from J, with 18 bases in between. Germline values: CDR1 SEHNR, CDR2 FQNEAQ (reference sequence). TCRdb reanalysed the 5' RACE reads using MiXCR and keeps one entry per CDR3 protein. The data hold 700,000 or so distinct CDR3 sequences, with roughly 19% observed a single time. This receptor was taken from a male donor with ankylosing spondylitis. Specimen: blood, either unsorted or a sorted T cell fraction (not recorded which). The chain combines TRBV7-9 with TRBJ2-2; D possibly corresponds to TRBD2 (6 bases). The CDR3 region is CASSLRSSGLGTGELFF. As DNA, the CDR3 is TGTGCCAGCAGCTTACGAAGTAGCGGCCTCGGGACCGGGGAGCTGTTTTTT.